Sequencing of this T cell receptor beta chain was carried out in a study of naive and memory T cell subsets. Study outcomes and limitations: More TCRs at tuberculin sites were read as hypersensitivity T cell infiltration.

This clonotype was counted ten times or more. Its antigen remains unknown. Ligated cDNA underwent four rounds of PCR with nested alpha and beta constant region primers and SP2. For blood and skin samples, reverse transcription used TCR alpha and beta constant primers. TCRdb redid the calling of the UMI-ligation and nested PCR reads with MiXCR, one entry per CDR3 protein. The table shows some 21,000 distinct CDR3 sequences, with about 6.1% occurring only once. This CDR3 has 16 amino acids. V lost 0 bases to trimming and J lost 5 bases, with 14 bases between them. Germline CDR1 is MNHNY and CDR2 is SVGAGI (reference sequence). Treatment denoted: skin biopsy from PPD injection site in Mantoux-positive individual. An oligonucleotide containing a UMI was ligated to the 3' end of TCR cDNA. Tuberculin skin test biopsies were taken where PPD was injected in Mantoux-positive people.

The chain is built from TRBV6-6 and TRBJ2-1, with D perhaps matching TRBD1 or TRBD2 (5 bases each). This receptor was taken from an adult in good health. Sequencing used skin, obtained from a tuberculin skin test site. The CDR3 is CASSYSGTPYNNEQFF. The CDR3 DNA reads as TGTGCCAGCAGTTACTCCGGGACCCCTTACAACAATGAGCAGTTCTTC.